This paragraph covers one TCR beta chain sequence. This CDR3 is built from 16 residues. Trimming took 4 bases from V and 4 from J, leaving 18 bases between them. Germline CDR1 and CDR2: SGHRS and YFSETQ. Assay used: immunoSEQ multiplex PCR; TCRdb lists only in-frame clones, some missing. The top ten hold 1.5% to 2% of the sample, which has more than 110,000 clones, about four fifths seen once. The data originate from a study of blood T cell repertoires in COVID-19. Study at large: Samples taken during acute and convalescent COVID-19 were collected in the United States, Italy and Spain.

The sample comprised PBMCs or T cells enriched from blood (not recorded which). The rearrangement joins TRBV5-1 to TRBJ1-3; tentatively, D is TRBD1 (5 bases). This sequence originates from a woman younger than 35 who had been exposed to COVID-19. In nucleotides, the CDR3 is TGCGCCAGCAGCCCCCTCGAAAACGGGGGAGGAAACACCATATATTTT. It translates to CASSPLENGGGNTIYF.